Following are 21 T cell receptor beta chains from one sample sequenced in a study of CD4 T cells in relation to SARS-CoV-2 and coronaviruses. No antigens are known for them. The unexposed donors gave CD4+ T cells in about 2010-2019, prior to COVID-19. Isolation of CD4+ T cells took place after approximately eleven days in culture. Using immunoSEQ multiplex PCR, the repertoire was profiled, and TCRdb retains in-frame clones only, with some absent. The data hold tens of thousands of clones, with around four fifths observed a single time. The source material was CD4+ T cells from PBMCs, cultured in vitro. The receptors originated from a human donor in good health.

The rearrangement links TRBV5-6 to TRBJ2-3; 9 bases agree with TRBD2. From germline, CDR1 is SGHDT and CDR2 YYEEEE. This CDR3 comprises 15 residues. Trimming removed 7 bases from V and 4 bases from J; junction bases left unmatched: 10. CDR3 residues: CASVLREGMADTQYF. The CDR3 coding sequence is TGTGCCAGCGTTTTGCGGGAGGGGATGGCAGATACGCAGTATTTT.

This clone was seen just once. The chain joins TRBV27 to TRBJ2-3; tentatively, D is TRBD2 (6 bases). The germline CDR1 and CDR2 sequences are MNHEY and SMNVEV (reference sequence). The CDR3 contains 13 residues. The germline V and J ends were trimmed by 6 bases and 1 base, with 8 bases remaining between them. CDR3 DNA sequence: TGTGCCAGCAGGATAGCGGGCACAGATACGCAGTATTTT. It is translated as CASRIAGTDTQYF.

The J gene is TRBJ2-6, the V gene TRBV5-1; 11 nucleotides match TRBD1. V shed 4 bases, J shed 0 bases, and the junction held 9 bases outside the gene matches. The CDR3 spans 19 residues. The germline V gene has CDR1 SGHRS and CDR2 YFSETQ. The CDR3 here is CASSVDRGLSLSGANVLTF. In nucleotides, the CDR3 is TGCGCCAGCAGCGTGGACAGGGGGCTCTCTCTCTCTGGGGCCAACGTCCTGACTTTC.

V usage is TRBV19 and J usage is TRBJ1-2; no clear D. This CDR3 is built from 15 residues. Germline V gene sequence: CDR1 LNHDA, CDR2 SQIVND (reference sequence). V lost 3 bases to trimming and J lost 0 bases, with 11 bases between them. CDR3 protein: CASSITELTNYGYTF. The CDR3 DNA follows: TGTGCCAGTAGTATCACAGAGCTGACTAACTATGGCTACACCTTC.

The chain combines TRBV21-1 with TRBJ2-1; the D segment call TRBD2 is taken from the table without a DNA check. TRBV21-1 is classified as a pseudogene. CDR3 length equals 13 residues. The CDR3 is CASSKASLNEQFF. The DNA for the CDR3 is TGTGCCAGCAGCAAAGCTAGCCTGAATGAGCAGTTCTTC.

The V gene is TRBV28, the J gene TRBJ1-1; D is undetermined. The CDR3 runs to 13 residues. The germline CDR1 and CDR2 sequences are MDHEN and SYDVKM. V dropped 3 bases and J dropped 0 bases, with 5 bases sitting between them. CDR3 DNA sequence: TGTGCCAGCAGTTTCTACATGAACACTGAAGCTTTCTTT. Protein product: CASSFYMNTEAFF.

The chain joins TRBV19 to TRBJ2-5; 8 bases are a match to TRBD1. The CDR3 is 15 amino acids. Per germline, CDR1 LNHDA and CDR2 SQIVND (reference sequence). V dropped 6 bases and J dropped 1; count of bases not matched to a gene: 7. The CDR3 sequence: CASRPRDRLQETQYF. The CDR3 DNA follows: TGTGCCAGTAGACCCCGGGACAGGCTCCAAGAGACCCAGTACTTC.

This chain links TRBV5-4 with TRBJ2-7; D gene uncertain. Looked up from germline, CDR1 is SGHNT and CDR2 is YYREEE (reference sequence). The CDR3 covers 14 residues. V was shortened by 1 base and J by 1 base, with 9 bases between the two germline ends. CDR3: CASSLMQSSYEQYF. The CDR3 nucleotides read TGTGCCAGCAGCTTGATGCAGTCTTCCTACGAGCAGTACTTC.

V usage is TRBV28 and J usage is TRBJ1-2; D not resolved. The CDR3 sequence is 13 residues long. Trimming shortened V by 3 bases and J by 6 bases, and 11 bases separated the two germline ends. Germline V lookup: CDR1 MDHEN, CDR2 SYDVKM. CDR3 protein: CASSFVEGHGYTF. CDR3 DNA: TGTGCCAGCAGTTTCGTGGAGGGCCATGGCTACACCTTC.

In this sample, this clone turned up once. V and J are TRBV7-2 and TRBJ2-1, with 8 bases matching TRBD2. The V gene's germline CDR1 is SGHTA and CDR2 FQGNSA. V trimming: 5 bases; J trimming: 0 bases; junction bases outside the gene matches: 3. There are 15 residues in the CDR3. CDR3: CASSRGLGSYNEQFF. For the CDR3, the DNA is TGTGCCAGCAGCAGGGGACTAGGCTCCTACAATGAGCAGTTCTTC.

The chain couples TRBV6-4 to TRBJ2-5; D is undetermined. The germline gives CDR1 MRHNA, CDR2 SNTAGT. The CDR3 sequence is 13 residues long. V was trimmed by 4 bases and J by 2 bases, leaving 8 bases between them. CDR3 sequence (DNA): TGTGCCAGCAGTGTATCCGTACAAGAGACCCAGTACTTC. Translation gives CASSVSVQETQYF.

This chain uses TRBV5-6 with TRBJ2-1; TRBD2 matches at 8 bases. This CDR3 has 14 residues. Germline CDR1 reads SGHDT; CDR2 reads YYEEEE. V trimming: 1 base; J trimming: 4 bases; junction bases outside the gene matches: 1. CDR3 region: CASSLTGGYNEQFF. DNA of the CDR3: TGTGCCAGCAGCTTGACGGGGGGGTACAATGAGCAGTTCTTC.

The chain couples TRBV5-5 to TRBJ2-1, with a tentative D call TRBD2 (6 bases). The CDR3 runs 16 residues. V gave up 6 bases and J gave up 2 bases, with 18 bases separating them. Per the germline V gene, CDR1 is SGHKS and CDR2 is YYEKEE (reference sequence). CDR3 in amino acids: CASTVAGPGTYNEQFF. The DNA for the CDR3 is TGTGCCAGCACCGTCGCGGGGCCAGGGACCTACAATGAGCAGTTCTTC.

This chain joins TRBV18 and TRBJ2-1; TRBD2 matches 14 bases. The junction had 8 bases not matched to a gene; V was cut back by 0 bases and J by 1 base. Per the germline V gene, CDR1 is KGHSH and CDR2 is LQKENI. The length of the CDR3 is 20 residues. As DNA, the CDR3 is TGTGCCAGCTCACCACCGGGACTAGCGGGAGCAGAAGTATCCTACAATGAGCAGTTCTTC. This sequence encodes CASSPPGLAGAEVSYNEQFF.

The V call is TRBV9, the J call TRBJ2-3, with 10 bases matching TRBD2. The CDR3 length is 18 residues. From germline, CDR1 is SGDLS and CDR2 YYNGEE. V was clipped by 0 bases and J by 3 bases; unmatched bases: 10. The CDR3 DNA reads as TGTGCCAGCAGCGTAGCTTCCCTAGCGGGAGTTCGGACAGATACGCAGTATTTT. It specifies CASSVASLAGVRTDTQYF.

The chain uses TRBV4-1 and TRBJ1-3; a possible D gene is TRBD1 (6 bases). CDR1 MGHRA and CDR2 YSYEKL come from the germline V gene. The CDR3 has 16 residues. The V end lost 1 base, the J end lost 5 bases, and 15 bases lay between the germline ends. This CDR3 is CASSQVTQGIRNTIYF. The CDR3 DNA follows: TGCGCCAGCAGCCAAGTAACGCAGGGGATACGAAACACCATATATTTT.

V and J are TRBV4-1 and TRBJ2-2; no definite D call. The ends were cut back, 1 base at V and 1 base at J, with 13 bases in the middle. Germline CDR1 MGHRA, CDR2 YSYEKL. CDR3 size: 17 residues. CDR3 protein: CASSQVLQKQNTGELFF. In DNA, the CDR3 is TGCGCCAGCAGCCAAGTTCTGCAGAAACAGAACACCGGGGAGCTGTTTTTT.

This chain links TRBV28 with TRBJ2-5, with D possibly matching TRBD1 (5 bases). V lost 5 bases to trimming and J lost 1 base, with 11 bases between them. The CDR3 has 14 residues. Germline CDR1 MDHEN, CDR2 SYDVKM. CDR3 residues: CASSNQGTQETQYF. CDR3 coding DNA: TGTGCCAGCAGTAATCAGGGAACCCAAGAGACCCAGTACTTC.

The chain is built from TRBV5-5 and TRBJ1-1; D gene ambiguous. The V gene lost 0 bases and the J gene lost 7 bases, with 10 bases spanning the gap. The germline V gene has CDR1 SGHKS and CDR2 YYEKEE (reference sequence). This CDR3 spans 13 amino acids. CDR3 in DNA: TGTGCCAGCAGCTTGGAATGGGGTGGTGAAGCTTTCTTT. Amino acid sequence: CASSLEWGGEAFF.

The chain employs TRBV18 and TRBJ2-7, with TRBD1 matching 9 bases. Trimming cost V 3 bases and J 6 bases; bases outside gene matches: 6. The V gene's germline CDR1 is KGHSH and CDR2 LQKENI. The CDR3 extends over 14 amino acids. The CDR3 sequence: CASSPAPGQGEQYF. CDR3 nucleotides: TGTGCCAGCTCACCGGCACCGGGACAGGGCGAGCAGTACTTC.

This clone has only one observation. CDR3: CASSFRTLNGYTF. As DNA, the CDR3 is TGTGCCAGCAGCTTTAGGACCCTAAATGGCTACACCTTC. The V call is TRBV5-6, the J call TRBJ1-2; unclear D gene. With 2 bases removed from V and 6 bases from J, the gap between germline ends came to 11 bases. The length of the CDR3 is 13 residues. Germline V lookup: CDR1 SGHDT, CDR2 YYEEEE.